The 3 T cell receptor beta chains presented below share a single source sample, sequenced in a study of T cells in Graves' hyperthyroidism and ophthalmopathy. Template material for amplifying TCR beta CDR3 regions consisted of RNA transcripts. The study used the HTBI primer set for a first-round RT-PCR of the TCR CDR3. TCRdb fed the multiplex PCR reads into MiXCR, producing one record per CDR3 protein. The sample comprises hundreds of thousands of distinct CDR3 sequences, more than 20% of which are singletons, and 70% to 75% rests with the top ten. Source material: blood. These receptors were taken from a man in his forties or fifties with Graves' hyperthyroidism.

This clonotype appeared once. The CDR3 region is CASSLQGLGNQPQHF. Here the CDR3 DNA reads TGTGCCAGCAGTCTGCAGGGGCTCGGCAATCAGCCCCAGCATTTT. The chain employs TRBV28 and TRBJ1-5; D might be TRBD1 (6 bases). This CDR3 has 15 amino acids. V gave up 5 bases and J gave up 2 bases, with 13 bases separating them. CDR1 and CDR2 from the germline V gene are MDHEN and SYDVKM.

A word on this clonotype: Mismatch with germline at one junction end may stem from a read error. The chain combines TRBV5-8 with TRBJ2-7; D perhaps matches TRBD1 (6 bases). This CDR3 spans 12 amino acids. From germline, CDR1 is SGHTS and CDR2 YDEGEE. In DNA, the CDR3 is TGTGCCAGCAGCACCAGGGGCTACGAGCAGTGCTTC. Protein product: CASSTRGYEQCF.

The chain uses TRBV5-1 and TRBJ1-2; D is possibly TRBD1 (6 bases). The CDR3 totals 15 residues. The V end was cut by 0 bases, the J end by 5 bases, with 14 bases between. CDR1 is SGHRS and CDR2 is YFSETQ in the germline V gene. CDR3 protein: CASSLAQQGRYGYTF. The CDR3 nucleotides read TGCGCCAGCAGCTTGGCGCAACAGGGCCGGTATGGCTACACCTTC. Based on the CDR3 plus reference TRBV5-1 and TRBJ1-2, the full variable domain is KAGVTQTPRYLIKTRGQQVTLSCSPISGHRSVSWYQQTPGQGLQFLFEYFSETQRNKGNFPGRFSGRQFSNSRSEMNVSTLELGDSALYLCASSLAQQGRYGYTFGSGTRLTVV.